These T cell receptor beta chains were read from a single sample in a study of shared clonotypes between healthy human individuals. TCRdb's table, derived via immunoSEQ multiplex PCR, lists solely in-frame clones and lacks some. The table lists approximately 530,000 clones, 90% to 97% of them singletons. The sequenced sample was naive CD4+ T cells sorted from blood. The receptors originated from a woman under 40 in good health. Both conserved end residues are part of each CDR3. The D gene is left open where the match is weak. A row's size may be missing; if present it is once, few, many or a size class.

j_gene: TRBJ2-5; v_gene: TRBV4-2; d_gene: TRBD1; len: 16; abundance: -; CDR3aa: CASSRRTGGSQETQYF; CDR3nt: TGTGCCAGCAGCCGCAGGACAGGGGGGTCTCAAGAGACCCAGTACTTC
j_gene: TRBJ2-2; v_gene: TRBV6-1; d_gene: TRBD2; len: 16; abundance: -; CDR3aa: CASSESSGRRKGELFF; CDR3nt: TGTGCCAGCAGTGAATCCAGCGGGAGAAGGAAAGGGGAGCTGTTTTTT
j_gene: TRBJ2-7; v_gene: TRBV11-2; d_gene: TRBD2; len: 17; abundance: -; CDR3aa: CASSFTRTSGIIYEQYF; CDR3nt: TGTGCCAGCAGCTTCACCCGGACTAGCGGGATAATTTACGAGCAGTACTTC
j_gene: TRBJ2-7; v_gene: TRBV7-8; d_gene: -; len: 13; abundance: -; CDR3aa: CASSLLAGYEQYF; CDR3nt: TGTGCCAGCAGCTTGTTGGCAGGGTACGAGCAGTACTTC
j_gene: TRBJ2-7; v_gene: TRBV2; d_gene: -; len: 11; abundance: -; CDR3aa: CASSGVYEQYF; CDR3nt: TGTGCCAGCAGTGGGGTTTACGAGCAGTACTTC
j_gene: TRBJ1-1; v_gene: TRBV2; d_gene: TRBD1; len: 16; abundance: -; CDR3aa: CASRLTTTGRRTEAFF; CDR3nt: TGTGCCAGCAGGCTAACGACGACAGGGCGAAGAACTGAAGCTTTCTTT
j_gene: TRBJ1-5; v_gene: TRBV7-2; d_gene: -; len: 16; abundance: -; CDR3aa: CASSSRGSASNQPQHF; CDR3nt: TGTGCCAGCAGCTCCCGCGGGTCCGCGAGCAATCAGCCCCAGCATTTT
j_gene: TRBJ2-1; v_gene: TRBV11-3; d_gene: TRBD2; len: 15; abundance: once; CDR3aa: CASSLAGAVSNEQFF; CDR3nt: TGTGCCAGCAGCTTGGCGGGAGCTGTTTCCAATGAGCAGTTCTTC
j_gene: TRBJ2-7; v_gene: TRBV18; d_gene: TRBD1; len: 16; abundance: -; CDR3aa: CASSPFRDRVYLEQYF; CDR3nt: TGTGCCAGCTCACCTTTCCGGGACAGGGTGTATCTCGAGCAGTACTTC
j_gene: TRBJ2-5; v_gene: TRBV20-1; d_gene: -; len: 11; abundance: once; CDR3aa: CSASDRQTQYF; CDR3nt: TGCAGTGCTTCGGACAGACAGACCCAGTACTTC